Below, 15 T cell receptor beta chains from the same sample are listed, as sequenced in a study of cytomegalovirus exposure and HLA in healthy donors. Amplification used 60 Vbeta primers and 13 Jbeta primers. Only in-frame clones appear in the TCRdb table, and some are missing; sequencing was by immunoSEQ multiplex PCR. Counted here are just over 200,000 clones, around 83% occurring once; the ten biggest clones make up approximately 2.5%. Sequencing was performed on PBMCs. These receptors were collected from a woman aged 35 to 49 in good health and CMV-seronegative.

The DNA for the CDR3 is TGTGCCAGCGGGGGACCGCGGGAGGGGAGCAATCAGCCCCAGCATTTT. Translation gives CASGGPREGSNQPQHF. The chain combines TRBV27 with TRBJ1-5; possibly TRBD1 for D (5 bases). Trimming shortened V by 8 bases and J by 1 base, and 18 bases separated the two germline ends. The CDR3 runs 16 residues. Germline CDR1 and CDR2: MNHEY and SMNVEV (reference sequence).

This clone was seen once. CDR3 nucleotides: TGTGCCAGCAGTTTTAGGCAGGGAGGCTACGAGCAGTACTTC. Its translation is CASSFRQGGYEQYF. The rearrangement joins TRBV27 to TRBJ2-5; perhaps TRBD2 as D (6 bases). Matching the DNA end better, TRBJ2-7 makes the J call doubtful. CDR3 length: 14 amino acids. Germline assignment: CDR1 MNHEY and CDR2 SMNVEV (reference sequence).

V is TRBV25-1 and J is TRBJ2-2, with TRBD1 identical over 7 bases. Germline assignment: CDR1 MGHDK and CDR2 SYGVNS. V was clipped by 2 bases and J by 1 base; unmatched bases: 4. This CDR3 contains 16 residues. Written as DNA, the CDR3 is TGTGCCAGCAGTGAACGCAGGGGGAGGAACACCGGGGAGCTGTTTTTT. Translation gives CASSERRGRNTGELFF.

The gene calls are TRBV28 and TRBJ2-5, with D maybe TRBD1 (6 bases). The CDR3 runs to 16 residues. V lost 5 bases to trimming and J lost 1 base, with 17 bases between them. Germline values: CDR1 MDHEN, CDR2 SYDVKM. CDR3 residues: CASSDASGHFQETQYF. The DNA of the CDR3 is TGTGCCAGCAGTGACGCATCGGGACACTTCCAAGAGACCCAGTACTTC. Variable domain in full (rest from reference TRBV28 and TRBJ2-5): DVKVTQSSRYLVKRTGEKVFLECVQDMDHENMFWYRQDPGLGLRLIYFSYDVKMKEKGDIPEGYSVSREKKERFSLILESASTNQTSMYLCASSDASGHFQETQYFGPGTRLLVL.

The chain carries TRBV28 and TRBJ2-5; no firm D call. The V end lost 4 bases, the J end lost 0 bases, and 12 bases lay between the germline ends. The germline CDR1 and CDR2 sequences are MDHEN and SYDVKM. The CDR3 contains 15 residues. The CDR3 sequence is CASSSPAEYQETQYF. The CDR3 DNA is TGTGCCAGCAGTTCTCCGGCGGAGTACCAAGAGACCCAGTACTTC.

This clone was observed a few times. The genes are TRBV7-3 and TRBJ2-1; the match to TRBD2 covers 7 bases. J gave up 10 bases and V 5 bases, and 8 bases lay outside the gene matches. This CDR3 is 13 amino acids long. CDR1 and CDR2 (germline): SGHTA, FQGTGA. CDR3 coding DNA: TGTGCCAGCAGCCCGGAACCGGGACTAGAGCAGTTCTTC. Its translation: CASSPEPGLEQFF.

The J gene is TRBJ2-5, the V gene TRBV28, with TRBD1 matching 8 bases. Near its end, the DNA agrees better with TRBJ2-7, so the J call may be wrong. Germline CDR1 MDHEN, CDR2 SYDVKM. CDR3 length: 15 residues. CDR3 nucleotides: TGTGCCAGCATGATCTTCGGCGGGACAGGTACCGAGCAGTACTTC. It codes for CASMIFGGTGTEQYF.

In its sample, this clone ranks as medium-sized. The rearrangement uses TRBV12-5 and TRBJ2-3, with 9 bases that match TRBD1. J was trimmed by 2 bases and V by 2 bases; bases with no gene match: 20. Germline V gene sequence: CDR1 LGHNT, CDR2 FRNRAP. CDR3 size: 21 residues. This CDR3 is CASGLTRLSGTGPKHTDTQYF. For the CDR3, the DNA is TGTGCTAGTGGTTTGACCCGTCTATCCGGGACAGGGCCGAAACACACAGATACGCAGTATTTT.

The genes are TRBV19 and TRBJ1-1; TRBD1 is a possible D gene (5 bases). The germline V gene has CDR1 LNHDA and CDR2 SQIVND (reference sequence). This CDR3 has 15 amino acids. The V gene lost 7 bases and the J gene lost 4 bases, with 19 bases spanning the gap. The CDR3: CASKSDSGVGTEAFF. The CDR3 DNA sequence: TGTGCCAGTAAATCTGACAGCGGGGTTGGCACTGAAGCTTTCTTT.

The CDR3 sequence is CASSYGTAQEAFF. The DNA for the CDR3 is TGTGCCAGCAGTTATGGGACAGCTCAGGAAGCTTTCTTT. This chain links TRBV6-6 with TRBJ1-1; 7 bases are a match to TRBD1. CDR1 and CDR2 (germline): MNHNY, SVGAGI (reference sequence). V was pared by 3 bases and J by 8 bases, with 6 bases of the junction left unmatched. This CDR3 region has 13 residues.

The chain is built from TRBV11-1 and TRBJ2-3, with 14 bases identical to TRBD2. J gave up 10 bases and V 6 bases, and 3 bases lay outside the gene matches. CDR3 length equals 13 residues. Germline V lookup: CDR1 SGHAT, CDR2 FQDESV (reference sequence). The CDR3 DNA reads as TGTGCCAGCAGGGGGACTAGCGGGAGCTCGCAGTATTTT. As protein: CASRGTSGSSQYF.

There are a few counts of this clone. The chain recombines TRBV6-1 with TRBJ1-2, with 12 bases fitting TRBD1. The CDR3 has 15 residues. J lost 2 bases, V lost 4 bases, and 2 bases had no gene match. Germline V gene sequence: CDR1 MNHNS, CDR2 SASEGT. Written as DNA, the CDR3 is TGTGCCAGCAGTGGGGGACAGGGGGCGAACTATGGCTACACCTTC. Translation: CASSGGQGANYGYTF.

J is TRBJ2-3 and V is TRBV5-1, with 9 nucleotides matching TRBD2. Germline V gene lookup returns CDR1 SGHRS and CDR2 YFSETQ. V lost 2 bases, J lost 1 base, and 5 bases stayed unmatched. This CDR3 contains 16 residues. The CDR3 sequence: CASSLAGGAGTDTQYF. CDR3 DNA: TGCGCCAGCAGCTTAGCGGGAGGAGCTGGCACAGATACGCAGTATTTT.

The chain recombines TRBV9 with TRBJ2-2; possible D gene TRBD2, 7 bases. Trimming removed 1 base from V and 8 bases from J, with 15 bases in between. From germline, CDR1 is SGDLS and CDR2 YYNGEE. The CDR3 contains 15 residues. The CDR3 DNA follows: TGTGCCAGCAGCGTACAGGCGGGGGCGGGGGGGGAGCTGTTTTTT. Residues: CASSVQAGAGGELFF.

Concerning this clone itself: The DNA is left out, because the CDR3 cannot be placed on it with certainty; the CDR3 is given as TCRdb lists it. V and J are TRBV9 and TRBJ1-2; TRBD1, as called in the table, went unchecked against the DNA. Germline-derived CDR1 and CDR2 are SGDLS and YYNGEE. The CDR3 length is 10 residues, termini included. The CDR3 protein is CASSVGTGTF.